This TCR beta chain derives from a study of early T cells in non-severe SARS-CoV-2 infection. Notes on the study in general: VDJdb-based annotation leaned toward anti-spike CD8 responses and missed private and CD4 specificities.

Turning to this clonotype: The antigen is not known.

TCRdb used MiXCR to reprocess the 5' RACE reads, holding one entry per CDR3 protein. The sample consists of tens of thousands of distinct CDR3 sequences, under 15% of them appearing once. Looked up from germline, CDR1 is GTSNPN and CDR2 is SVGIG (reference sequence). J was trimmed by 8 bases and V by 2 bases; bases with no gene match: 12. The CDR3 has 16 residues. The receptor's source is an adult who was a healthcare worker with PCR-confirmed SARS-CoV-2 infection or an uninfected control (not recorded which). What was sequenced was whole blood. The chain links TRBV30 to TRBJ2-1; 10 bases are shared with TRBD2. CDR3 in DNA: TGTGCCTGGAGTCTTCCTTGGAGCGGGGGGGCGTATGAGCAGTTCTTC. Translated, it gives CAWSLPWSGGAYEQFF.